These 24 T cell receptor beta chains originate from one sample sequenced in a study of blood T cells in healthy people across ages. Primed by a sample-barcoded 5' primer and a J-beta primer mix, a second PCR proceeded for roughly 7 to 12 cycles. TCRdb itself ran the 5' RACE reads through MiXCR, one entry per CDR3 protein. The repertoire holds around 800,000 distinct CDR3 sequences, with roughly 26% as singletons. These records were also assigned to another study, of T cells of mothers and their children.

The sample was blood. These TCRs come from a boy between 10 and 17 years old in good health.

About this clonotype itself: Given a much more abundant clone one base away, this may be a read error. The chain joins TRBV11-2 to TRBJ1-3, with D uncertain. There are 17 residues in the CDR3. Germline V gene data show CDR1 as SGHAT and CDR2 as FQNNGV. The CDR3 DNA sequence: TGTGACAGCAGCTTAGATCGGGCGATAGCCTCTGGAAACACCATATATTTT. As protein: CDSSLDRAIASGNTIYF.

This clonotype has only a few counts. The chain recombines TRBV2 with TRBJ1-1, with 7 positions matching TRBD1. Germline CDR1 reads SNHLY; CDR2 reads FYNNEI. CDR3 size: 13 residues. V dropped 9 bases and J dropped 1; count of bases not matched to a gene: 5. CDR3 loop: CARTGEANTEAFF. CDR3 nucleotides: TGTGCCAGAACAGGGGAAGCGAACACTGAAGCTTTCTTT.

The sample holds a few counts of this clonotype. V usage is TRBV12-3 or TRBV12-4 and J usage is TRBJ1-2, with TRBD1 matching over 9 bases. V was clipped by 5 bases and J by 2 bases; unmatched bases: 0. The length of the CDR3 is 13 residues. The DNA for the CDR3 is TGTGCCAGCAGTGGGACAGGGAACTATGGCTACACCTTC. It yields the protein CASSGTGNYGYTF.

The rearrangement joins TRBV6-1 to TRBJ1-1; D remains unclear. Germline V gene data show CDR1 as MNHNS and CDR2 as SASEGT. Deletions cut 5 bases from V and 0 bases from J, with 16 bases between. CDR3 size: 16 residues. CDR3 sequence: CASSLDLNSMNTEAFF. The CDR3 bases are TGTGCCAGCAGTCTGGACCTCAACTCCATGAACACTGAAGCTTTCTTT.

J is TRBJ2-7 and V is TRBV7-9; no clear D gene. The CDR3 has 12 residues. V was pared by 7 bases and J by 5 bases, with 12 bases between. CDR1 and CDR2 (germline): SEHNR, FQNEAQ (reference sequence). The CDR3 spells CASTRANDEQYF. The DNA for the CDR3 is TGTGCCAGCACCCGGGCCAACGACGAGCAGTACTTC.

The chain recombines TRBV2 with TRBJ2-3; D perhaps matches TRBD2 (7 bases). Germline lookup yields CDR1 SNHLY and CDR2 FYNNEI. CDR3 size: 13 residues. Trimming removed 7 bases from V and 4 bases from J, with 12 bases in between. CDR3 in DNA: TGTGCCAGCAAGAGGGGGGGCCCAGATACGCAGTATTTT. Translated, it gives CASKRGGPDTQYF.

This clonotype showed up just a few times. V is TRBV20-1 and J is TRBJ1-5; D is unresolved. The V and J ends lost 5 bases and 2 bases respectively, with 16 bases between them. Germline values: CDR1 DFQATT, CDR2 SNEGSKA (reference sequence). The CDR3 spans 15 residues. The CDR3 DNA follows: TGCAGTGCTGACGATATTCGCTATGGCAATCAGCCCCAGCATTTT. Encoded protein: CSADDIRYGNQPQHF.

This clonotype has a single count. The V and J genes are TRBV12-3 or TRBV12-4 and TRBJ1-3, with D unclear. This CDR3 spans 13 amino acids. V was shortened by 5 bases and J by 4 bases, with 9 bases between the two germline ends. The CDR3 loop reads CASSPSKGNTIYF. The DNA of the CDR3 is TGTGCCAGCAGTCCATCCAAAGGAAACACCATATATTTT.

This clonotype was seen a few times. The chain joins TRBV6-5 to TRBJ1-3; D call uncertain. V lost 7 bases to trimming and J lost 4 bases, with 11 bases between them. Germline V gene lookup returns CDR1 MNHEY and CDR2 SVGAGI. The CDR3 contains 13 residues. DNA for the CDR3: TGTGCCAGCACGCGGACCGGAGGAAACACCATATATTTT. Its protein product is CASTRTGGNTIYF.

This clonotype was detected only once. The chain carries TRBV14 and TRBJ2-1; D is possibly TRBD2 (6 bases). V gave up 1 base and J gave up 1 base, with 23 bases separating them. Per the germline V gene, CDR1 is SGHDN and CDR2 is FVKESK. This CDR3 has 20 residues. CDR3 sequence (DNA): TGTGCCAGCAGCCAAGGAAGGATTAAGGGGCACGGGGGATCCTACAATGAGCAGTTCTTC. It encodes CASSQGRIKGHGGSYNEQFF.

In the case of this clonotype: The conserved phenylalanine or tryptophan is not found at the CDR3 terminus, so this likely reflects a read error. The chain links TRBV20-1 to TRBJ2-5, with no clear D. Trimming took 1 base from V and 0 from J, leaving 6 bases between them. The CDR3 is 13 residues long. Germline V CDR1 and CDR2: DFQATT, SNEGSKA (reference sequence). This CDR3 reads CSARALNQETQYI. CDR3 DNA sequence: TGCAGTGCTAGAGCGTTAAACCAAGAGACCCAGTACATC.

This clonotype was counted a few times. The rearrangement uses TRBV11-2 and TRBJ2-1; 7 bases map to TRBD1. Germline-derived CDR1 and CDR2 are SGHAT and FQNNGV. There are 17 residues in the CDR3. After removal of 3 bases from V and 4 bases from J, the junction contained 12 bases not matched to a gene. The CDR3 region is CASSLSPTGKLYNEQFF. The DNA for the CDR3 is TGTGCCAGCAGCTTGAGCCCGACAGGGAAACTTTACAATGAGCAGTTCTTC.

In the case of this clonotype: The germline gene is not matched at one end of the junction; a read error may be the cause. V usage is TRBV27 and J usage is TRBJ1-2; 9 bases are a match to TRBD1. This CDR3 spans 18 amino acids. Germline V gives CDR1 MNHEY, CDR2 SMNVEV (reference sequence). CDR3 amino acids: CASSLISGTGNGNCGYTF. DNA of the CDR3: TGTGCCAGCAGTCTCATCTCCGGGACAGGGAATGGTAACTGTGGCTACACCTTC.

There are a few counts of this clonotype. The V call is TRBV5-1, the J call TRBJ2-5; TRBD1 might be the D (5 bases). Matching the DNA end better, TRBJ2-7 makes the J call doubtful. Looked up from germline, CDR1 is SGHRS and CDR2 is YFSETQ. This CDR3 comprises 18 residues. The CDR3 protein is CASSLSPPGQAFSYEQYF. Here the CDR3 DNA reads TGCGCCAGCAGCCTGTCCCCCCCAGGGCAGGCATTCTCCTACGAGCAGTACTTC.

This clonotype came up a few times. V and J are TRBV28 and TRBJ1-6, with D possibly TRBD1 on 6 matching bases. This CDR3 contains 13 residues. Per the germline V gene, CDR1 is MDHEN and CDR2 is SYDVKM. V lost 3 bases and J 9 bases, leaving 9 bases between the germline ends. The CDR3 DNA reads TGTGCCAGCAGTTTTTCGGGGGCTTCACCCCTCCACTTT. Its protein product is CASSFSGASPLHF.

This clonotype was seen only a few times. The V call is TRBV5-1, the J call TRBJ2-3; D is possibly TRBD2 (6 bases). Germline assignment: CDR1 SGHRS and CDR2 YFSETQ. The V end was cut by 3 bases, the J end by 0 bases, with 11 bases between. This CDR3 contains 15 residues. In nucleotides, the CDR3 is TGCGCCAGCAGCTCAAACGGGGGTAGCACAGATACGCAGTATTTT. It is translated as CASSSNGGSTDTQYF.

This clonotype has only a few counts. The chain links TRBV7-9 to TRBJ2-4; the match to TRBD1 covers 9 bases. CDR3 size: 16 residues. Germline V CDR1 and CDR2: SEHNR, FQNEAQ (reference sequence). V was clipped by 6 bases and J by 0 bases; unmatched bases: 6. This CDR3 is CASSSQGAQAKNIQYF. The CDR3 DNA sequence: TGTGCCAGCAGTTCACAGGGGGCTCAAGCCAAAAACATTCAGTACTTC.

The chain uses TRBV3-1 and TRBJ2-2; weak D call: TRBD1 (6 bases). The CDR3 extends over 14 amino acids. CDR1 and CDR2 from the germline V gene are LGHDT and YNNKEL (reference sequence). Trimming removed 7 bases at V and 4 bases at J, with 13 bases between. CDR3 in DNA: TGTGCCAGCAAAAGCAGGGGTGGCACCGGGGAGCTGTTTTTT. This sequence encodes CASKSRGGTGELFF.

The chain uses TRBV29-1 and TRBJ2-2; D perhaps matches TRBD1 (6 bases). V was pared by 4 bases and J by 3 bases, with 12 bases between. The CDR3 has 14 residues. CDR1 and CDR2 from the germline V gene are SQVTM and ANQGSEA. CDR3 in DNA: TGCAGCGTTGCGATGGGGGCGGACACCGGGGAGCTGTTTTTT. This sequence encodes CSVAMGADTGELFF.

The CDR3: CASGRDSSAHEQFF. CDR3 nucleotides: TGTGCCAGCGGCCGGGACAGCTCTGCCCATGAGCAGTTCTTC. The rearrangement joins TRBV12-3 or TRBV12-4 to TRBJ2-1; 7 bases fit TRBD1. The CDR3 totals 14 residues. After removal of 8 bases from V and 8 bases from J, the junction contained 12 bases not matched to a gene.

V usage is TRBV20-1 and J usage is TRBJ2-1; TRBD2 is a possible D gene (6 bases). Germline CDR1 is DFQATT and CDR2 is SNEGSKA (reference sequence). There are 16 residues in the CDR3. The V end lost 2 bases, the J end lost 5 bases, and 19 bases lay between the germline ends. CDR3 sequence reads: CSARNDRAGLDNEQFF. The CDR3 coding sequence is TGCAGTGCTAGAAATGATCGGGCGGGACTCGACAATGAGCAGTTCTTC.

This clonotype was detected a few times. Here the CDR3 DNA reads TGTGCCAGCTCACGAACCGGGACAGAAGAGACCCAGTACTTC. This codes for CASSRTGTEETQYF. The V call is TRBV18, the J call TRBJ2-5; 7 nucleotides agree with TRBD1. The V gene's germline CDR1 is KGHSH and CDR2 LQKENI. The CDR3 totals 14 residues. Trimming took 4 bases from V and 3 from J; bases not matched to a gene: 5.

This clonotype has more than one count but fewer than ten. V and J are TRBV11-1 and TRBJ2-6, with a weak D call TRBD1 (6 bases). The length of the CDR3 is 20 residues. V gave up 5 bases and J gave up 0 bases, with 23 bases separating them. Germline V gene sequence: CDR1 SGHAT, CDR2 FQDESV (reference sequence). The chain's CDR3 is CASSLPGQSNANSGANVLTF. For the CDR3, the DNA is TGTGCCAGCAGCCTTCCCGGACAGTCTAACGCTAACTCTGGGGCCAACGTCCTGACTTTC.

In its sample, this clonotype was seen a few times. The gene calls are TRBV7-2 and TRBJ2-7; D might be TRBD1 or TRBD2, each matching 5 bases. The CDR3 covers 16 residues. Per the germline V gene, CDR1 is SGHTA and CDR2 is FQGNSA. V lost 0 bases, J lost 0 bases, and 12 bases lay in between. In DNA, the CDR3 is TGTGCCAGCAGCTTAGCATGGGGGACGGCCTCCTACGAGCAGTACTTC. Its protein is CASSLAWGTASYEQYF.